This T cell receptor (beta chain) was obtained from a study of a mutant IDH1 vaccine in newly diagnosed glioma (dated by TCRdb to the early 2020s). In the study overall: Across visits V03 through V10, patients got a total of eight vaccinations, given in weeks 1, 3, 5, 7, 11, 15, 19 and 23. Vaccination began 4-6 weeks after radiotherapy alone, or alongside temozolomide cycles in the chemotherapy-containing groups. Of the 32 patients who were treated, approximately 62% were male and 37.5% were female, and the mean age was approximately 40 years. Prior to enrollment, standard therapy consisting of radiotherapy alone, temozolomide alone, or radiochemotherapy with temozolomide had been administered to patients, with the combination being received by most patients. Peripheral blood samples were drawn at six visits, namely V03 (baseline), V05, V07, V10, V12 and V13. Longitudinal TCRB deep sequencing was performed for some 25 treated patients wherever samples were available for exploratory analyses. General study outcomes and caveats: Selection of PBMC samples for TCRB deep sequencing was based on availability. According to the authors, sample limitations meant that analyses of patient blood samples could not be reproduced. Immune responses induced by the vaccine were seen in about 93% of patients across multiple MHC alleles. Pseudoprogression seemed to be unrelated to changes in the top peripheral T cell clonotypes found by TCRB sequencing.

Comment on this clone: The antigen it recognizes is unknown. The sample holds no much larger clone one base away, and base qualities are not on file.

The CDR3 spans 13 residues, from the cysteine through the phenylalanine. The entry retains the CDR3 DNA only, 39 bases that are in frame from base 1. V is shortened by 2 bases, J by 3 bases, and the region joining them spans 7 bases. CDR1 and CDR2 were assigned from the germline V gene as KGHSH and LQKENI. The library came from the immunoSEQ multiplex PCR assay. The hsTCRB Kit was used according to the manufacturer's protocol to amplify rearranged TCR beta chain sequences. An Illumina MiSeq was used to sequence the TCRB libraries. The original methods were these. The proprietary platform of the kit vendor was used for demultiplexing, trimming and gene mapping. TCRdb carries this immuneACCESS record with in-frame sequences only. Its versions omit some clonotypes, under half of them owing to an unresolved V gene in the studies checked, with the rest unexplained. V, J and clone size were drawn from that table, and D and trimming were deduced from the DNA. Present in this sample are 30,000 to 35,000 clones, 45% to 70% of which were seen just once. The ten largest clones represent more than 9.5% of the sample.

The time point label, as the study defines it: week 5, during vaccination. Each vaccine dose, consisting of 300 ug of a 20-mer mutant IDH1 peptide in Montanide, was administered subcutaneously with topical imiquimod. The donors had newly diagnosed IDH1-mutant astrocytomas of WHO grade 3 or 4 that showed loss of nuclear ATRX. The samples were drawn from NOA16, a multicentre, single-arm, open-label phase I trial in Germany that tested a mutant IDH1 peptide vaccine in humans for the first time. Genomic DNA for TCRB sequencing was extracted from EDTA blood using the DNeasy Blood and Tissue Kit. The source was PBMCs, collected from a glioma patient whose treatment included an IDH1 peptide vaccine. The clonotype originates from a woman aged 18-29 years with glioma. The V and J segments used are TRBV18 and TRBJ1-2, with no confident D gene call. The CDR3 region reads CASSPNTDYGYTF. The nucleotides read TGTGCCAGCTCACCAAACACTGACTATGGCTACACCTTC.